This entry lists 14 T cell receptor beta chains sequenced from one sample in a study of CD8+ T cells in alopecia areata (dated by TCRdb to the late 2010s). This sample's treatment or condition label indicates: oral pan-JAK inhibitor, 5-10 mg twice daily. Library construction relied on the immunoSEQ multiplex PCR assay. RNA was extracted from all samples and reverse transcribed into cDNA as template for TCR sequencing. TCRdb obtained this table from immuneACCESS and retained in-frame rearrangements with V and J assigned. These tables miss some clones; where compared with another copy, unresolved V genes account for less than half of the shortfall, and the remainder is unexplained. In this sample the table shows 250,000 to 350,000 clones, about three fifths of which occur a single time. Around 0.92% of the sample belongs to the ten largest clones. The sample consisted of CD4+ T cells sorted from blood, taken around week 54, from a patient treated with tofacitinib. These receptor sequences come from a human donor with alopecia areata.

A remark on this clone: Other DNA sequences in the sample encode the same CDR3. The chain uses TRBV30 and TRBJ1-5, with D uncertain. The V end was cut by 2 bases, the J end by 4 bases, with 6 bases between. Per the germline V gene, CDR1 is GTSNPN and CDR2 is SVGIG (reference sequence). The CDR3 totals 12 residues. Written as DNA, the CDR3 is TGTGCCTGGAGTCTCGGGAATCAGCCCCAGCATTTT. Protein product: CAWSLGNQPQHF.

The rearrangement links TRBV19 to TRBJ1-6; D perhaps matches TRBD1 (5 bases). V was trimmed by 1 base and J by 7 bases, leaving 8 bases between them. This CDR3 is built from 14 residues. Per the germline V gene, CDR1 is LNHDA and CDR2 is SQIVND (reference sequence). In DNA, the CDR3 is TGTGCCAGTAGTATAGTGGGACGGAATTCACCCCTCCACTTT. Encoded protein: CASSIVGRNSPLHF.

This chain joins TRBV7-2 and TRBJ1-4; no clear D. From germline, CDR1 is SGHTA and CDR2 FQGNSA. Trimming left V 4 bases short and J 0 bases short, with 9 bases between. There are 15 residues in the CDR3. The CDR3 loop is CASSSTHPTNEKLFF. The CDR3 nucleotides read TGTGCCAGCAGCTCCACACACCCAACTAATGAAAAACTGTTTTTT.

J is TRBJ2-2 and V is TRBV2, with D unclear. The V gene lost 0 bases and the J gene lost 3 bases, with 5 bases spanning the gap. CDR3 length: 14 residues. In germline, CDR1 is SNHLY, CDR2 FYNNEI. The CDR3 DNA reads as TGTGCCAGCAGTGAAGCTAGCCACACCGGGGAGCTGTTTTTT. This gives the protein CASSEASHTGELFF.

CDR3 coding DNA: TGTGCCTGGACCGCCGGGACAAGTAATCAGCCCCAGCATTTT. Protein: CAWTAGTSNQPQHF. The rearrangement uses TRBV30 and TRBJ1-5; D possibly corresponds to TRBD1 (6 bases). The V gene lost 4 bases and the J gene lost 4 bases, with 14 bases spanning the gap. This CDR3 comprises 14 residues. CDR1 is GTSNPN and CDR2 is SVGIG in the germline V gene (reference sequence).

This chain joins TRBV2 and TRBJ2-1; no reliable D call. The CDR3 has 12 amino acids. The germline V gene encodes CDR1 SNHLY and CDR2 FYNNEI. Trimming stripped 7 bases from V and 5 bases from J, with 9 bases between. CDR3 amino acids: CASNEPNNEQFF. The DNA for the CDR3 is TGTGCCAGCAATGAGCCAAACAATGAGCAGTTCTTC.

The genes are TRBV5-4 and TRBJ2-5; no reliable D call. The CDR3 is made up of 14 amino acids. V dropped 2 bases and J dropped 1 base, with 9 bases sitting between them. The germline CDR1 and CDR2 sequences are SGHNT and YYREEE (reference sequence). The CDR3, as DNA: TGTGCCAGCAGCTTAAATGGCCGCCAAGAGACCCAGTACTTC. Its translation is CASSLNGRQETQYF. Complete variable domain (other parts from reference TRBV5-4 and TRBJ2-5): ETGVTQSPTHLIKTRGQQVTLRCSSQSGHNTVSWYQQALGQGPQFIFQYYREEENGRGNFPPRFSGLQFPNYSSELNVNALELDDSALYLCASSLNGRQETQYFGPGTRLLVL.

CDR3 sequence: CASSPFSASTGELFF. The CDR3 DNA is TGTGCCAGCTCACCATTCTCCGCGTCCACCGGGGAGCTGTTTTTT. The chain couples TRBV18 to TRBJ2-2, with D unclear. The germline V and J ends were trimmed by 2 bases and 4 bases, with 11 bases remaining between them. Per germline, CDR1 KGHSH and CDR2 LQKENI. This CDR3 has 15 amino acids. The full variable domain, with the rest looked up from reference TRBV18 and TRBJ2-2, is NAGVMQNPRHLVRRRGQEARLRCSPMKGHSHVYWYRQLPEEGLKFMVYLQKENIIDESGMPKERFSAEFPKEGPSILRIQQVVRGDSAAYFCASSPFSASTGELFFGEGSRLTVL.

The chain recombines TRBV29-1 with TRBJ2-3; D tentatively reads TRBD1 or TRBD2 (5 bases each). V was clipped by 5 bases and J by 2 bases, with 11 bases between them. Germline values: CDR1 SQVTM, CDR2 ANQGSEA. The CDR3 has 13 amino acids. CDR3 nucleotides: TGCAGCGTTCGCCGGGGACCCACAGATACGCAGTATTTT. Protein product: CSVRRGPTDTQYF.

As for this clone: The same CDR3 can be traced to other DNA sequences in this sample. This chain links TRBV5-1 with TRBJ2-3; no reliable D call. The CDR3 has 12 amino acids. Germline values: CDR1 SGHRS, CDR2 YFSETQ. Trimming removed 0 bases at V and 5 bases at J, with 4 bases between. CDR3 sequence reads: CASSLVGDTQYF. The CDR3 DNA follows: TGCGCCAGCAGCTTGGTAGGAGATACGCAGTATTTT.

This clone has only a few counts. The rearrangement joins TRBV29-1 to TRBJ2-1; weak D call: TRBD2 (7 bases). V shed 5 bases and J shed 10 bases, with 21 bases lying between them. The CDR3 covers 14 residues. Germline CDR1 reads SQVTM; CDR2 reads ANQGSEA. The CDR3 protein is CSVIRTGGPGEQFF. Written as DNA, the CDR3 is TGCAGCGTTATACGCACCGGGGGGCCGGGCGAGCAGTTCTTC.

The CDR3 spells CASSLGGGHQPQHF. CDR3 nucleotide sequence: TGTGCCAGCAGTTTGGGGGGGGGCCATCAGCCCCAGCATTTT. The V call is TRBV6-6, the J call TRBJ1-5, with D perhaps TRBD1 (6 bases). CDR1 and CDR2 from the germline V gene are MNHNY and SVGAGI (reference sequence). Trimming stripped 4 bases from V and 5 bases from J, with 12 bases between. This CDR3 is 14 amino acids long.

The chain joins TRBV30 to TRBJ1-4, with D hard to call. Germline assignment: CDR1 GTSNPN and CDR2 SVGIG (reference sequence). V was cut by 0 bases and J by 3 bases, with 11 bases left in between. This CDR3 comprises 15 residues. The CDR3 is CAWSVSALANEKLFF. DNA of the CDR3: TGTGCCTGGAGTGTATCGGCCCTCGCTAATGAAAAACTGTTTTTT.

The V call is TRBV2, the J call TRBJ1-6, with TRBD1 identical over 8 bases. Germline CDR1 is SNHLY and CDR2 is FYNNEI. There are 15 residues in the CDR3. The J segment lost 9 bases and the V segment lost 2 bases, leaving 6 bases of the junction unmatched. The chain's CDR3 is CASSERGQGASPLHF. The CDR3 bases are TGTGCCAGCAGTGAAAGAGGGCAGGGGGCTTCACCCCTCCACTTT.